This TCR beta chain was sequenced during a study of CD8+ T cells in alopecia areata. Study results and limitations: Scalp sequencing captures resident alphabeta T cells of normal skin too. There were many expanded lesional clones persisting in scalp and blood during tofacitinib.

Treatment noted: oral pan-JAK inhibitor, 5-10 mg twice daily. Remarks on this clone: Its antigen is currently unknown.

CDR1 is SQVTM and CDR2 is ANQGSEA in the germline V gene. V was clipped by 6 bases and J by 5 bases, with 16 bases between them. CDR3 length equals 13 residues. Reverse transcription of extracted RNA yielded cDNA, which provided the sequencing template. Generated by immunoSEQ multiplex PCR, the TCRdb table keeps only in-frame clones and is missing some. The sample lists roughly 120,000 clones, approximately 59% occurring once. The specimen was CD8+ T cells sorted from blood, collected at week 4, from a patient treated with tofacitinib. The chain combines TRBV29-1 with TRBJ1-2; D ambiguous. The receptor was derived from a human donor with alopecia areata. Here the CDR3 DNA reads TGCAGCGTCGATAGCAGCCTCGTATATGGCTACACCTTC. Protein product: CSVDSSLVYGYTF.